The 26 T cell receptor beta chains below were found in one sample sequenced in a study of metastatic and nonmetastatic thyroid tumors. Each patient came to thyroid surgery without any prior treatment (of any kind). MiXCR reprocessed the PCR reads for TCRdb. In the table there are approximately 28,000 clones, 15% of which are singletons. Sequenced: blood. The receptors shown here come from a male donor with papillary thyroid cancer or a benign thyroid nodule (not recorded which). Some clones in this sample may be carry-over from other donors' samples.

There are many counts of this clone. This chain uses TRBV25-1 with TRBJ2-7; D may be TRBD1 or TRBD2 (5 bases each). V was cut by 5 bases and J by 10 bases, with 15 bases left in between. Germline lookup yields CDR1 MGHDK and CDR2 SYGVNS. This CDR3 region has 12 residues. Here the CDR3 reads CASSPFPGSQYF. CDR3 DNA: TGTGCCAGCAGTCCCTTCCCAGGGAGCCAGTACTTC.

This clone came up a few times. V gene TRBV6-2 or TRBV6-3 combines with J gene TRBJ2-7; D remains ambiguous. CDR1 and CDR2 from the germline V gene are MNHEY and SVGEGT. The V end lost 6 bases, the J end lost 3 bases, and 18 bases lay between the germline ends. This CDR3 is 15 amino acids long. Here the CDR3 reads CASSPRRFEVYEQYF. The CDR3, as DNA: TGTGCCAGCAGCCCCCGGAGATTTGAGGTCTACGAGCAGTACTTC.

The table lists this clone with many counts. The chain employs TRBV20-1 and TRBJ2-1, with D perhaps matching TRBD1 or TRBD2 (5 bases each). The length of the CDR3 is 15 residues. Germline V gene lookup returns CDR1 DFQATT and CDR2 SNEGSKA (reference sequence). Trimming removed 5 bases from V and 2 bases from J, with 16 bases in between. DNA for the CDR3: TGCAGTGCTTGGCCCGGGGCCCAACCCTACAATGAGCAGTTCTTC. This gives the protein CSAWPGAQPYNEQFF.

Ten or more counts support this clone. V and J are TRBV9 and TRBJ2-2; 8 positions match TRBD2. The CDR3 spans 16 residues. Germline CDR1 reads SGDLS; CDR2 reads YYNGEE. The V and J ends lost 2 bases and 0 bases, in that order; junction bases with no gene match: 3. The CDR3 DNA follows: TGTGCCAGCAGCGTCATAGCGGGGACGAACACCGGGGAGCTGTTTTTT. Protein: CASSVIAGTNTGELFF.

The sample holds many counts of this clone. The V and J genes are TRBV7-2 and TRBJ2-1; TRBD2 matches 7 bases. The CDR3 is made up of 15 amino acids. Germline-derived CDR1 and CDR2 are SGHTA and FQGNSA. V trimming: 5 bases; J trimming: 8 bases; junction bases outside the gene matches: 12. For the CDR3, the DNA is TGTGCCAGCAGCCTGGGGCGGGGGAGTCTTCATGAGCAGTTCTTC. It codes for CASSLGRGSLHEQFF.

Only a few counts were recorded for this clone. Germline is not matched at one junction end, which may reflect a read error. This chain uses TRBV6-1 with TRBJ1-2; D not resolved. CDR3 length equals 15 residues. Germline V gene data show CDR1 as MNHNS and CDR2 as SASEGT. CDR3 residues: CASSTPVSANYGYTF. Written as DNA, the CDR3 is TGTGCCAGCAGTACCCCGGTATCCGCAAACTATGGCTACACCTTT.

This clone was counted ten times or more. For the CDR3, the DNA is TGTGCCAGTAGCGACGGGGGGCTGGGAGATACGCAGTATTTT. Protein: CASSDGGLGDTQYF. The chain joins TRBV19 to TRBJ2-3, with a possible D match to TRBD2 (7 bases). The CDR3 runs to 14 residues. V was shortened by 6 bases and J by 5 bases, with 15 bases between the two germline ends. Germline V gives CDR1 LNHDA, CDR2 SQIVND (reference sequence).

This clone was recorded at least ten times. The chain couples TRBV7-2 to TRBJ2-7; 8 bases map to TRBD2. Losses at the gene ends were 6 bases for V and 5 bases for J; bases not matched to a gene: 6. Germline V gives CDR1 SGHTA, CDR2 FQGNSA. The CDR3 loop spans 13 amino acids. CDR3 residues: CASRKAGEHEQYF. In DNA, the CDR3 is TGTGCCAGCAGGAAAGCGGGAGAACACGAGCAGTACTTC.

This clone showed up many times. The chain couples TRBV28 to TRBJ2-5; either TRBD1 or TRBD2 may fit D (7 bases each). Trimming shortened V by 6 bases and J by 4 bases, and 24 bases separated the two germline ends. The CDR3 is 17 amino acids. CDR1 is MDHEN, CDR2 SYDVKM, per germline. This CDR3 reads CASSYPIGGGSAETQYF. CDR3 in DNA: TGTGCCAGCAGCTATCCTATAGGGGGCGGGAGCGCAGAGACCCAGTACTTC. The full variable domain, its missing parts supplied by reference TRBV28 and TRBJ2-5, is DVKVTQSSRYLVKRTGEKVFLECVQDMDHENMFWYRQDPGLGLRLIYFSYDVKMKEKGDIPEGYSVSREKKERFSLILESASTNQTSMYLCASSYPIGGGSAETQYFGPGTRLLVL.

This clone was seen at least ten times. In DNA, the CDR3 is TGTGCCAGCAGCCAAGATATGGGGATTGGGGAGCAGTACTTC. The encoded protein is CASSQDMGIGEQYF. The V call is TRBV3-1, the J call TRBJ2-7; D call uncertain. V was cut by 0 bases and J by 7 bases, with 13 bases left in between. The germline V gene encodes CDR1 LGHDT and CDR2 YNNKEL (reference sequence). CDR3 length: 14 amino acids.

This clone showed up just a few times. Distinct nucleotide sequences in the sample also encode this CDR3. This chain uses TRBV12-3 or TRBV12-4 with TRBJ2-7; D is unclear. The V and J ends lost 0 bases and 7 bases respectively, with 10 bases between them. CDR3 length: 13 residues. This CDR3 is CASSLAPLLEQYF. CDR3 DNA sequence: TGTGCCAGCAGTTTAGCGCCGCTCCTAGAGCAGTACTTC.

This clone was counted at least ten times. This sequence joins TRBV5-4 and TRBJ2-4; a possible D gene is TRBD2 (6 bases). The length of the CDR3 is 14 residues. Germline CDR1 is SGHNT and CDR2 is YYREEE (reference sequence). Trimming stripped 4 bases from V and 0 bases from J, with 8 bases between. CDR3 residues: CASSPGVAKNIQYF. CDR3 nucleotide sequence: TGTGCCAGCAGCCCGGGAGTAGCCAAAAACATTCAGTACTTC.

In this sample, this clone turned up a few times. A much larger clone sits a single nucleotide away, making a read error possible. The chain is built from TRBV9 and TRBJ2-3; D gene ambiguous. The germline V gene encodes CDR1 SGDLS and CDR2 YYNGEE. This CDR3 spans 12 amino acids. V was pared by 6 bases and J by 0 bases, with 5 bases between. The CDR3 reads CASNTSTDTQYF. CDR3 DNA sequence: TGTGCCAGCAACACTAGCACAGATACGCAGTATTTT. The complete variable domain, with remaining parts taken from reference TRBV9 and TRBJ2-3, reads DSGVTQTPKHLITATGQRVTLRCSPRSGDLSVYWYQQSLDQGLQFLIQYYNGEERAKGNILERFSAQQFPDLHSELNLSSLELGDSALYFCASNTSTDTQYFGPGTRLTVL.

This clone was counted many times. The chain links TRBV28 to TRBJ2-7; the match to TRBD1 covers 8 bases. The CDR3 sequence is 13 residues long. V gave up 1 base and J gave up 5 bases; unmatched junction bases: 1. The V gene's germline CDR1 is MDHEN and CDR2 SYDVKM. As DNA, the CDR3 is TGTGCCAGCAGTTTATACAGGGGGAACGAGCAGTACTTC. This translates into CASSLYRGNEQYF.

This clone has at least ten counts. One junction end disagrees with the germline gene, perhaps due to a read error. V usage is TRBV4-1 and J usage is TRBJ1-5; a possible D gene is TRBD1 (5 bases). CDR3 length: 15 residues. CDR1 is MGHRA, CDR2 YSYEKL, per germline. CDR3 region: CASRQAEVGTQPQHF. DNA for the CDR3: TGCGCCAGCAGGCAAGCCGAGGTAGGGACTCAGCCCCAGCATTTT.

Relative to its sample, this clone is medium-sized. The chain uses TRBV20-1 and TRBJ2-2; no definite D call. CDR3 length: 13 amino acids. CDR1 and CDR2 (germline): DFQATT, SNEGSKA (reference sequence). Trimming stripped 2 bases from V and 2 bases from J, with 6 bases between. This chain's CDR3 is CSARSVNTGELFF. CDR3 nucleotides: TGCAGTGCTAGATCGGTAAACACCGGGGAGCTGTTTTTT.

This clone was picked up a small number of times. The chain carries TRBV5-4 and TRBJ2-3, with a weak D call TRBD2 (5 bases). The CDR3 length is 14 residues. Germline V gives CDR1 SGHNT, CDR2 YYREEE (reference sequence). V gave up 2 bases and J gave up 4 bases, with 11 bases separating them. CDR3 DNA sequence: TGTGCCAGCAGCTTCCATCTGGGAGCAGATACGCAGTATTTT. Its translation is CASSFHLGADTQYF.

On this clone itself: A much larger clonotype is one base distant, so this may be a read error. The CDR3 does not end in the conserved phenylalanine or tryptophan, so this is likely a read error. V is TRBV6-2 or TRBV6-3 and J is TRBJ2-5; TRBD1 might be the D (6 bases). Germline V gene data show CDR1 as MNHEY and CDR2 as SVGEGT. The CDR3 is 14 residues long. Trimming took 2 bases from V and 0 from J, leaving 7 bases between them. The CDR3 sequence is CASSYGGNQETQYL. CDR3 sequence (DNA): TGTGCCAGCAGTTACGGGGGCAACCAAGAGACCCAGTACCTC.

The sample holds many counts of this clone. The chain recombines TRBV2 with TRBJ2-7, with 10 nucleotides matching TRBD2. The CDR3 length is 16 residues. Germline lookup yields CDR1 SNHLY and CDR2 FYNNEI. V was clipped by 6 bases and J by 7 bases; unmatched bases: 15. The CDR3 region has the DNA TGTGCCAGCAGGACAGATCCGGGACTAGCGTCTACGGAGCAGTACTTC. The encoded protein is CASRTDPGLASTEQYF.

In its sample, this clone was seen many times. J is TRBJ1-3 and V is TRBV5-4; D not certain. The CDR3 has 12 amino acids. V lost 4 bases, J lost 2 bases, and 4 bases lay in between. CDR1 and CDR2 (germline): SGHNT, YYREEE (reference sequence). CDR3 sequence reads: CASSRTGNTIYF. In DNA, the CDR3 is TGTGCCAGCAGCCGGACTGGAAACACCATATATTTT.

This clone was observed many times. V and J are TRBV6-1 and TRBJ1-1; 8 bases line up with TRBD1. The CDR3 runs to 14 residues. The V and J ends lost 4 bases and 3 bases, in that order; junction bases with no gene match: 4. CDR1 is MNHNS and CDR2 is SASEGT in the germline V gene. The CDR3 loop reads CASSVNRGYTEAFF. The CDR3 DNA reads TGTGCCAGCAGTGTTAACAGGGGGTACACTGAAGCTTTCTTT.

This clone was seen at least ten times. The gene calls are TRBV28 and TRBJ2-7; 11 bases match TRBD1. V lost 6 bases to trimming and J lost 3 bases; unmatched junction nucleotides: 7. Germline V lookup: CDR1 MDHEN, CDR2 SYDVKM. The CDR3 is made up of 15 amino acids. In nucleotides, the CDR3 is TGTGCCAGCAGCTCACCGGGACAGGGGGACTACGAGCAGTACTTC. Translating it yields CASSSPGQGDYEQYF.

This clone was counted at least ten times. This rearrangement joins TRBV7-2 to TRBJ2-7; D remains ambiguous. The germline V gene has CDR1 SGHTA and CDR2 FQGNSA. V dropped 3 bases and J dropped 3 bases, with 9 bases sitting between them. CDR3 size: 13 residues. The CDR3 sequence is CASSFRFRYEQYF. The CDR3 nucleotides are TGTGCCAGCAGCTTTCGGTTTCGCTACGAGCAGTACTTC.

This clone was seen many times. This sequence joins TRBV5-1 and TRBJ2-1; D is possibly TRBD2 (6 bases). From germline, CDR1 is SGHRS and CDR2 YFSETQ. Trimming took 5 bases from V and 12 from J, leaving 15 bases between them. The CDR3 has 12 residues. CDR3 sequence reads: CASRGDSPLQFF. Here the CDR3 DNA reads TGCGCCAGCAGGGGGGACTCCCCCTTGCAGTTCTTC.

This clone was counted at least ten times. This rearrangement joins TRBV5-6 to TRBJ2-1, with TRBD2 matching 8 bases. The CDR3 runs to 16 residues. J gave up 10 bases and V 3 bases, and 15 bases lay outside the gene matches. Per the germline V gene, CDR1 is SGHDT and CDR2 is YYEEEE. In DNA form, the CDR3 reads TGTGCCAGCAGCTACCCACTAGCGGTCTCGAGGGCAGAGCAGTTCTTC. As protein: CASSYPLAVSRAEQFF.

This clone has a count of ten or more. The V and J genes are TRBV13 and TRBJ2-5; 7 nucleotides agree with TRBD2. The CDR3 contains 17 residues. With 2 bases clipped from V and 2 bases from J, the junction kept 11 bases outside the gene matches. Looked up from germline, CDR1 is PRHDT and CDR2 is FYEKMQ (reference sequence). This chain's CDR3 is CASSLKYQAGSQETQYF. In nucleotides, the CDR3 is TGTGCCAGCAGCTTAAAATATCAAGCGGGGAGTCAAGAGACCCAGTACTTC.